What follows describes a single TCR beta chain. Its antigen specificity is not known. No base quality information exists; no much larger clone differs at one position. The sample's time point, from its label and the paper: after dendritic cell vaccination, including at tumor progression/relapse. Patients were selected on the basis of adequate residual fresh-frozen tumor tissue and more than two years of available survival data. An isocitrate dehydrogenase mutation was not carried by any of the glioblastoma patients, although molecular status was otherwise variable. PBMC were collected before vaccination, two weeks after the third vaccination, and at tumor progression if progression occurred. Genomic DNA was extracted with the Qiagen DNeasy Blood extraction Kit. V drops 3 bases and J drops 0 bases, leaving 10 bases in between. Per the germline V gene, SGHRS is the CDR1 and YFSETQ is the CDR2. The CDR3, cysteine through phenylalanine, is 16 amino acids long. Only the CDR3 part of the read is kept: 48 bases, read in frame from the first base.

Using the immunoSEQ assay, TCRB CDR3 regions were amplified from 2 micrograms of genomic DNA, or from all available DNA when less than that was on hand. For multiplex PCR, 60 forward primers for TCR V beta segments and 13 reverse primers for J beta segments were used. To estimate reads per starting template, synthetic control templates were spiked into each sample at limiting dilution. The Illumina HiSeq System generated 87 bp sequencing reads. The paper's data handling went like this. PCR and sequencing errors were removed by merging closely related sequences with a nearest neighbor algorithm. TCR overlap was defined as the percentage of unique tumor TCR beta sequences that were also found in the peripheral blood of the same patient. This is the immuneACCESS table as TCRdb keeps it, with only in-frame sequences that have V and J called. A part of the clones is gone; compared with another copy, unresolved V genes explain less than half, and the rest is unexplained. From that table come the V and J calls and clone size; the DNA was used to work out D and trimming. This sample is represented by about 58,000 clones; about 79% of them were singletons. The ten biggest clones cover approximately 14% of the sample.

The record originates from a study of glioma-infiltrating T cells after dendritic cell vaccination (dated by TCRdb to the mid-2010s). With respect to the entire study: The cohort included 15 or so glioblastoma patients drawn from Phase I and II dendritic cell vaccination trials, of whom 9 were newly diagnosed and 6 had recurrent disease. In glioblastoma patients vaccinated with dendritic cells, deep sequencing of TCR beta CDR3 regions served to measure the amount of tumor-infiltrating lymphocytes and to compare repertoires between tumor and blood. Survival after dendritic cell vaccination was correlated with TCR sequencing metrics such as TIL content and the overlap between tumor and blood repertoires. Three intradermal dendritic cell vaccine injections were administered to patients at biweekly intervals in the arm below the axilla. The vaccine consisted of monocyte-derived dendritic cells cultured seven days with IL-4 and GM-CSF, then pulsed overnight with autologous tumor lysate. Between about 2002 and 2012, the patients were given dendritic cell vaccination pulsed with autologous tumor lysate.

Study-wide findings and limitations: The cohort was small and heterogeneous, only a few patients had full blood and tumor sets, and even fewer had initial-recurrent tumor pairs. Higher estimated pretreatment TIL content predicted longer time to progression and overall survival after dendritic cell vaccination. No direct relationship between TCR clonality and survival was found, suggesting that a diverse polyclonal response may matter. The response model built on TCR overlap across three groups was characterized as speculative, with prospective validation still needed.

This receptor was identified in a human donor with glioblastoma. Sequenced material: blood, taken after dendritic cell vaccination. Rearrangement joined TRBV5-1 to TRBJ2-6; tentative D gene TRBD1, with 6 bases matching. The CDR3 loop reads CASSSGQNSGANVLTF. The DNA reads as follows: TGCGCCAGCAGCTCCGGACAGAACTCTGGGGCCAACGTCCTGACTTTC.